These T cell receptor beta chains were read from a single sample in a study of T cell responses to AZD1222 COVID-19 vaccine. Generated by immunoSEQ multiplex PCR, the TCRdb table keeps only in-frame clones and is missing some. The sample holds 150,000 to 200,000 clones, under 95% seen once. Sequences were derived from peripheral blood, sampled 28 days after the second AZD1222 dose. Every receptor here comes from an adult who received the AZD1222 COVID-19 vaccine. Both conserved end residues are part of each CDR3. The D gene is left open where the match is weak. Size tells how often a clone was seen (once, few, many) or the class of an expanded clone, and some rows leave it out.

j_call,d_call,v_call,clone_size,cdr3_aa,cdr3_nt
TRBJ2-7,TRBD1,TRBV10-1,NA,CASKPGQDSYEQYF,TGCGCCAGCAAGCCGGGACAGGACTCCTACGAGCAGTACTTC
TRBJ2-3,TRBD2,TRBV2,NA,CASRRTSGTATDTQYF,TGTGCCAGCAGACGAACGAGCGGGACCGCCACAGATACGCAGTATTTT
TRBJ1-1,NA,TRBV7-9,NA,CASSFGTVEAFF,TGTGCCAGCAGCTTTGGAACAGTTGAAGCTTTCTTT
TRBJ1-4,TRBD1,TRBV7-9,NA,CASSLSGTENEKLFF,TGTGCCAGCAGCTTAAGCGGGACAGAGAATGAAAAACTGTTTTTT
TRBJ1-4,TRBD1,TRBV27,once,CASSRGQGNEKLFF,TGTGCCAGCAGCCGCGGACAGGGGAATGAAAAACTGTTTTTT
TRBJ1-1,TRBD1,TRBV19,NA,CASSLTGFWTEAFF,TGTGCCAGTAGTCTGACAGGGTTTTGGACTGAAGCTTTCTTT
TRBJ1-6,NA,TRBV18,NA,CASSPWGADNSPLHF,TGTGCCAGCTCGCCATGGGGAGCGGATAATTCACCCCTCCACTTT
TRBJ1-1,NA,TRBV11-1,NA,CASSLDGWKTTEAFF,TGTGCCAGCAGCTTAGACGGGTGGAAGACCACTGAAGCTTTCTTT
TRBJ2-7,NA,TRBV7-9,NA,CASSLTDRNEQYF,TGTGCCAGCAGCTTGACAGATCGGAACGAGCAGTACTTC
TRBJ2-3,TRBD1,TRBV10-3,NA,CAISELTGGWDTQYF,TGTGCCATCAGTGAGTTGACAGGGGGCTGGGATACGCAGTATTTT
TRBJ2-1,NA,TRBV6-5,NA,CASSYARVNEQFF,TGTGCCAGCAGTTATGCCAGGGTCAATGAGCAGTTCTTC
TRBJ2-1,NA,TRBV5-1,NA,CASSLVGTPYNEQFF,TGCGCCAGCAGCTTGGTCGGGACACCGTACAATGAGCAGTTCTTC
TRBJ2-5,NA,TRBV19,NA,CASSIGGGPFQETQYF,TGTGCCAGTAGTATAGGGGGAGGACCCTTCCAAGAGACCCAGTACTTC
TRBJ1-2,NA,TRBV7-8,few,CASSFGAGVYGYTF,TGTGCCAGCAGCTTTGGTGCGGGGGTCTATGGCTACACCTTC
TRBJ1-1,NA,TRBV11-2,NA,CASSLTGGHTEAFF,TGTGCCAGCAGCTTAACGGGGGGGCACACTGAAGCTTTCTTT
TRBJ2-7,NA,TRBV12-3/TRBV12-4,NA,CASSLRGGYEQYF,TGTGCCAGCAGCCTCAGGGGGGGCTACGAGCAGTACTTC
TRBJ2-1,TRBD1,TRBV7-3,NA,CASSLNQGASYNEQFF,TGTGCCAGCAGCTTAAATCAGGGGGCGTCCTACAATGAGCAGTTCTTC
TRBJ2-3,NA,TRBV15,NA,CATSSPTGADTQYF,TGTGCCACCAGCAGCCCAACGGGGGCAGATACGCAGTATTTT
TRBJ1-2,TRBD1,TRBV9,NA,CASSGPGQREGYTF,TGTGCCAGCAGCGGACCGGGACAGCGAGAGGGCTACACCTTC
TRBJ1-5,TRBD1,TRBV7-8,NA,CASSLDGTGYQPQHF,TGTGCCAGCAGCTTAGACGGGACAGGGTATCAGCCCCAGCATTTT
TRBJ2-7,TRBD1,TRBV4-1,few,CASSQATGGYEQYF,TGCGCCAGCAGCCAAGCGACAGGGGGCTACGAGCAGTACTTC
TRBJ1-5,NA,TRBV25-1,NA,CASTIKHPGNQPQHF,TGTGCCAGCACTATAAAACATCCGGGGAATCAGCCCCAGCATTTT
TRBJ1-1,NA,TRBV7-2,NA,CASSLSGRVAEAFF,TGTGCCAGCAGCTTAAGCGGCAGGGTAGCCGAAGCTTTCTTT
TRBJ2-3,NA,TRBV2,NA,CASSDGAILTDTQYF,TGTGCCAGCAGTGACGGGGCCATTTTGACAGATACGCAGTATTTT
TRBJ1-2,TRBD1,TRBV6-5,NA,CASRIGQAPGYGYTF,TGTGCCAGCAGAATCGGACAGGCTCCAGGCTATGGCTACACCTTC
TRBJ2-7,NA,TRBV5-6,NA,CASSLIGSSYEQYF,TGTGCCAGCAGCTTGATAGGGAGCTCCTACGAGCAGTACTTC
TRBJ1-5,NA,TRBV18,NA,CASSPGNYSNQPQHF,TGTGCCAGCTCACCGGGCAACTATAGCAATCAGCCCCAGCATTTT